A single sample is the source of the 14 T cell receptor beta chains below, sequenced in a study of control samples from healthy donors and cancer patients. TCRdb's table, derived via immunoSEQ multiplex PCR, lists solely in-frame clones and lacks some. This table holds more than 140,000 clones, around 90% found once. The sequenced sample consisted of blood. The receptor set was obtained from a man aged 18 to 35 in good health.

V is TRBV5-4 and J is TRBJ1-3; the D is unclear. From germline, CDR1 is SGHNT and CDR2 YYREEE (reference sequence). Trimming left V 1 base short and J 0 bases short, with 14 bases between. The CDR3 is 17 residues long. The CDR3 here is CASSLYRERNSGNTIYF. The CDR3 coding sequence is TGTGCCAGCAGCTTGTATAGGGAGAGGAACTCTGGAAACACCATATATTTT.

The chain is built from TRBV3-1 (or the pseudogene TRBV3-2) and TRBJ1-1; D gene ambiguous. The CDR3 contains 12 residues. With 1 base removed from V and 6 bases from J, the gap between germline ends came to 6 bases. CDR1 LGHDT and CDR2 YNNKEL come from the germline V gene (reference sequence). CDR3 sequence (DNA): TGTGCCAGCAGCCAAGTCCGTTCTGAAGCTTTCTTT. Protein: CASSQVRSEAFF.

V and J are TRBV4-2 and TRBJ2-7, with D perhaps TRBD1 (6 bases). V was pared by 1 base and J by 2 bases, with 9 bases between. The CDR3 consists of 14 residues. Germline V gives CDR1 LGHNA, CDR2 YNFKEQ. CDR3 nucleotides: TGTGCCAGCAGCCAAGTGGACAGCGCCTACGAGCAGTACTTC. Translating gives CASSQVDSAYEQYF.

The chain uses TRBV6-2 or TRBV6-3 and TRBJ2-3; D remains unclear. CDR1 and CDR2 from the germline V gene are MNHEY and SVGEGT. The CDR3 is 17 residues long. Deletions cut 2 bases from V and 3 bases from J, with 18 bases between. The CDR3 spells CASSYHTVRVGTDTQYF. The CDR3 DNA sequence: TGTGCCAGCAGTTACCACACGGTTAGGGTCGGGACAGATACGCAGTATTTT.

This clone was counted once. V is TRBV27 and J is TRBJ1-3, with TRBD1 as a possible D gene (6 bases). This CDR3 has 14 amino acids. V lost 6 bases and J lost 1, with 10 bases in between. The V gene's germline CDR1 is MNHEY and CDR2 SMNVEV (reference sequence). The CDR3 DNA reads as TGTGCCAGCAGAAGAACAGGGTCTGGAAACACCATATATTTT. Protein: CASRRTGSGNTIYF.

The chain uses TRBV7-2 and TRBJ2-3; TRBD1 agrees at 8 bases. V gave up 4 bases and J gave up 0 bases; unmatched junction bases: 6. The CDR3 contains 16 residues. Germline assignment: CDR1 SGHTA and CDR2 FQGNSA. The CDR3 DNA sequence: TGTGCCAGCAGCTCACAGGGACAGGCGAGCACAGATACGCAGTATTTT. The encoded protein is CASSSQGQASTDTQYF.

The chain employs TRBV3-1 (or the pseudogene TRBV3-2) and TRBJ2-2; D might be TRBD1 (6 bases). From germline, CDR1 is LGHDT and CDR2 YNNKEL (reference sequence). CDR3 length: 16 residues. V lost 4 bases to trimming and J lost 7 bases, with 19 bases between them. The CDR3 DNA reads as TGTGCCAGCAGCCCCGGAACAGGGTGGGATGACGGGGAGCTGTTTTTT. Encoded protein: CASSPGTGWDDGELFF.

The chain links TRBV18 to TRBJ1-2; D remains unclear. The V and J ends lost 5 bases and 5 bases respectively, with 9 bases between them. CDR1 KGHSH and CDR2 LQKENI come from the germline V gene. The CDR3 contains 12 residues. The CDR3 sequence: CASSVDIYGYTF. In DNA, the CDR3 is TGTGCCAGCTCAGTTGACATATATGGCTACACCTTC.

The chain employs TRBV12-3 or TRBV12-4 and TRBJ2-1, with 9 bases that match TRBD1. This CDR3 spans 13 amino acids. Germline trimming cut 7 bases from V and 4 bases from J; bases unmatched to any gene: 2. The CDR3 nucleotides are TGTGCCAGCAAAGGGACAGGGTACAATGAGCAGTTCTTC. Protein product: CASKGTGYNEQFF.

The CDR3 DNA sequence: TGTGCCAGCAGCGTAGATTTGACTGCCTATGGCTACACCTTC. Residues: CASSVDLTAYGYTF. The chain is built from TRBV9 and TRBJ1-2; the D is unclear. Germline CDR1 is SGDLS and CDR2 is YYNGEE. Trimming cost V 0 bases and J 4 bases, with 10 bases left between them. This CDR3 comprises 14 residues.

The chain recombines TRBV27 with TRBJ2-1; 8 nucleotides align to TRBD1. V dropped 3 bases and J dropped 8; count of bases not matched to a gene: 15. Germline lookup yields CDR1 MNHEY and CDR2 SMNVEV (reference sequence). The CDR3 totals 17 residues. The CDR3 nucleotides are TGTGCCAGCAGTTTTAGGAGCAGGGGGCAAATCTGGGATGAGCAGTTCTTC. Its translation: CASSFRSRGQIWDEQFF.

This chain joins TRBV19 and TRBJ2-6, with 8 bases fitting TRBD1. CDR3 size: 20 residues. Germline trimming cut 3 bases from V and 4 bases from J; bases unmatched to any gene: 17. The germline V gene encodes CDR1 LNHDA and CDR2 SQIVND (reference sequence). The CDR3 spells CASSIENHGQGGIGANVLTF. The CDR3 DNA sequence: TGTGCCAGTAGTATCGAAAACCACGGACAGGGAGGAATAGGGGCCAACGTCCTGACTTTC.

The chain links TRBV29-1 to TRBJ1-1; the D gene is possibly TRBD1 (6 bases). V dropped 7 bases and J dropped 11 bases, with 17 bases sitting between them. Germline CDR1 is SQVTM and CDR2 is ANQGSEA. The length of the CDR3 is 11 residues. The CDR3: CSGTTGYFAFF. The CDR3 DNA reads as TGCAGCGGAACCACAGGGTATTTCGCTTTCTTT.

This clone appeared once. The rearrangement joins TRBV2 to TRBJ1-3, with D maybe TRBD1 (5 bases). V was pared by 4 bases and J by 0 bases, with 19 bases between. The germline V gene has CDR1 SNHLY and CDR2 FYNNEI. This CDR3 is 18 amino acids long. CDR3: CASSAPSVGVRSGNTIYF. For the CDR3, the DNA is TGTGCCAGCAGTGCCCCGTCGGTAGGGGTCCGCTCTGGAAACACCATATATTTT.